The entry below gives a single TCR beta chain sequence along with its context. Its antigen is as yet unknown. This sample stems from a study of fetal regulatory T cell absence and autoimmunity. Across the study: IPEX patients had exocrine pancreas autoimmunity without clinical diabetes.

The V end lost 3 bases, the J end lost 3 bases, and 6 bases lay between the germline ends. The CDR3 spans 13 residues. Germline CDR1 and CDR2: SGHNT and YYREEE (reference sequence). The assay was immunoSEQ multiplex PCR, and TCRdb's table has in-frame clones only and misses some. The profile shows 85,000 to 100,000 clones, about two thirds of them singletons. The study, taken as a whole, reports: Oligoclonal TCR enrichment in pancreas over cord blood reached over 90-fold for some clones.

The chain couples TRBV5-4 to TRBJ2-2; D is unresolved. The clonotype comes from a male donor with IPEX syndrome. Sequencing was carried out using pancreas tissue. The CDR3 loop reads CASSSYYTGELFF. The CDR3 DNA sequence: TGTGCCAGCAGCTCCTACTACACCGGGGAGCTGTTTTTT.